This T cell receptor (beta chain) was retrieved from a study of blood T cell repertoires in COVID-19. The overall study: Spain, Italy and the United States supplied samples that represented acute and convalescent COVID-19.

In the authors' workflow: Counts of nucleated cells, estimated from reference gene primer amplification, were obtained. TCRdb keeps only in-frame clones here, not all; method: immunoSEQ multiplex PCR. Clone size and the V and J calls come from that table; the DNA yielded D and trimming. Of 200,000 to 250,000 clones listed, around four fifths are singletons. From germline, CDR1 is SGHRS and CDR2 YFSETQ. This CDR3 has 16 amino acids. V was shortened by 2 bases and J by 5 bases, with 16 bases between the two germline ends. The chain uses TRBV5-1 and TRBJ2-2, with D unresolved. Sequenced sample: peripheral blood. This TCR came from a man aged 25 to 40 with active or convalescent COVID-19. The CDR3 protein is CASSFSGSERTGELFF. The CDR3, as DNA: TGCGCCAGCAGCTTCTCCGGGTCGGAGAGGACCGGGGAGCTGTTTTTT. Looking up the rest from reference TRBV5-1 and TRBJ2-2 gives the full variable domain: KAGVTQTPRYLIKTRGQQVTLSCSPISGHRSVSWYQQTPGQGLQFLFEYFSETQRNKGNFPGRFSGRQFSNSRSEMNVSTLELGDSALYLCASSFSGSERTGELFFGEGSRLTVL.